This TCR beta chain was found in a study of Ad26.COV2.S vaccination and SARS-CoV-2 variants. At the level of the study: Ad26.COV2.S was injected intramuscularly once or twice, 56 days apart.

This table comes from immunoSEQ multiplex PCR, and its TCRdb copy is limited to in-frame clones, with some not included. The sample holds hundreds of thousands of clones; more than 85% are singletons and the top ten take around 5%. As for this clone: The antigen remains undetermined.

General study results and limits: The study found higher spike-specific TCR breadth in vaccine than placebo recipients. Participants given vaccine showed non-spike TCR breadth similar to that of placebo recipients.

Stated treatment: approximately 18 received Ad26.COV2.S at low or high dose, single or two shots; about 5 received placebo; per-sample allocation not given. Repertoires come from day 63 after the first vaccine or placebo injection. Its platform was an Ad26 vector, and its expressed antigen was Wuhan-strain SARS-CoV-2 spike. This CDR3 is 15 amino acids long. Germline V gives CDR1 MNHEY, CDR2 SMNVEV (reference sequence). V lost 6 bases, J lost 6 bases, and 6 bases stayed unmatched. This TCR derives from a person aged 18-65 years who received the Ad26.COV2.S COVID-19 vaccine or a placebo. The specimen comprised peripheral blood, sampled in a trial of Ad26.COV2.S vaccine versus placebo. The chain employs TRBV27 and TRBJ2-1, with 12 bases that match TRBD2. The CDR3 protein is CASRATSGRPNEQFF. In DNA form, the CDR3 reads TGTGCCAGCAGAGCAACTAGCGGGAGGCCCAATGAGCAGTTCTTC.